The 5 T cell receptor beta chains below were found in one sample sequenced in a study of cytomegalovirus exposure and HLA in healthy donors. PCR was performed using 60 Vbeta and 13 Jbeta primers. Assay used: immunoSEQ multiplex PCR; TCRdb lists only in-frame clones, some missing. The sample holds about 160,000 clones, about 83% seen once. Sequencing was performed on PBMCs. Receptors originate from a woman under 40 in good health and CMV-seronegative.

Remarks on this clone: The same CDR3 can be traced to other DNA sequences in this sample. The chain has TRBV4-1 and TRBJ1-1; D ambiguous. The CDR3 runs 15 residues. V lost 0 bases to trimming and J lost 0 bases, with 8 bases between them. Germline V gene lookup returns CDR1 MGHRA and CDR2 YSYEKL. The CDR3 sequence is CASSQDPSMNTEAFF. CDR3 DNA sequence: TGCGCCAGCAGCCAAGACCCTAGCATGAACACTGAAGCTTTCTTT.

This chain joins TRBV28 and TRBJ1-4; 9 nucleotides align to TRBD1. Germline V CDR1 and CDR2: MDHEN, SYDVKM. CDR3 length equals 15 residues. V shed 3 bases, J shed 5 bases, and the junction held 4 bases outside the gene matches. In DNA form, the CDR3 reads TGTGCCAGCAGTTTTGGGGACAGGGAGAATGAAAAACTGTTTTTT. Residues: CASSFGDRENEKLFF.

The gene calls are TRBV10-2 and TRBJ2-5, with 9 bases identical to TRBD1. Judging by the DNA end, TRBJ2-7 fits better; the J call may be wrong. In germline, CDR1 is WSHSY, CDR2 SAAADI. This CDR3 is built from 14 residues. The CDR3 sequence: CASRTGTGSYEQYF. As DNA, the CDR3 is TGCGCCAGCAGAACCGGGACAGGGTCCTACGAGCAGTACTTC.

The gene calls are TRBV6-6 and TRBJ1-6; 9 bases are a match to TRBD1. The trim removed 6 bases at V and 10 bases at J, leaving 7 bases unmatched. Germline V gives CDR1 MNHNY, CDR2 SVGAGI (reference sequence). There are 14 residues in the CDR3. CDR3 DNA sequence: TGTGCCAGCAGCAGGGACAGGGTGAGGTCACCCCTCCACTTT. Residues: CASSRDRVRSPLHF.

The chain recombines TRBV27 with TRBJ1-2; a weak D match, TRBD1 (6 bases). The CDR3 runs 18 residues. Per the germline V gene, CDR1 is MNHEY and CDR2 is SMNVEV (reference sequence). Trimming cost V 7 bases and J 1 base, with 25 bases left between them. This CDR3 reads CASTSSPGGSMGNYGYTF. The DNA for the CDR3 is TGTGCCAGCACCTCTAGCCCGGGGGGCTCAATGGGTAACTATGGCTACACCTTC.